This T cell receptor (beta chain) emerged from a study of blood T cell repertoires in COVID-19. The germline V gene encodes CDR1 LNHDA and CDR2 SQIVND (reference sequence). This CDR3 is built from 20 residues. V lost 0 bases and J lost 2; bases outside the gene matches: 14. Profiled with immunoSEQ multiplex PCR; TCRdb holds only in-frame clones, not every one. The data show about 24,000 clones, 75% to 90% seen once. The receptor's source is a woman aged 80 or over with active or convalescent COVID-19. The sequencing sample was made of peripheral blood. The rearrangement uses TRBV19 and TRBJ2-4, with 9 nucleotides matching TRBD1. Written as DNA, the CDR3 is TGTGCCAGTAGTATAGATCGAGCAGGGAAGGACAGGGGATCCAAAAACATTCAGTACTTC. Its protein is CASSIDRAGKDRGSKNIQYF.